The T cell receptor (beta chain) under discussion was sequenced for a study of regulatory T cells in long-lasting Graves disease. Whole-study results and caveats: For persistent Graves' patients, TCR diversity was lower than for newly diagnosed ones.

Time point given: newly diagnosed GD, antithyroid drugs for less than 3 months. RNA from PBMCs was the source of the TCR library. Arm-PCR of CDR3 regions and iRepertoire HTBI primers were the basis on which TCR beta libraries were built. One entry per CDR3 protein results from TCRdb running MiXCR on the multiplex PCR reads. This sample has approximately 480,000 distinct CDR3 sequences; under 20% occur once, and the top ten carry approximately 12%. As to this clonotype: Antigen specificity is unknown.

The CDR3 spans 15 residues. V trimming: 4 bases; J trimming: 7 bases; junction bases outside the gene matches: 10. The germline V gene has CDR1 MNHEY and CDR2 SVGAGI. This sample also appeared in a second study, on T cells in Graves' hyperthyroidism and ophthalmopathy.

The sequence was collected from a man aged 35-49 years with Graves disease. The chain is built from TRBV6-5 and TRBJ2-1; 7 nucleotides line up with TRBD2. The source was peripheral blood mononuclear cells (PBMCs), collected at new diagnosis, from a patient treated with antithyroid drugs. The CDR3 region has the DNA TGTGCCAGCAGTTCGGGGGGAGGGCCCGGGAATGAGCAGTTCTTC. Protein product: CASSSGGGPGNEQFF.